This T cell receptor (beta chain) comes out of a study of beta chain features in type 1 diabetes. Study summary: Patients looked much like healthy donors when it came to age, gender and cell yields. Analysis included about 110 million sorted cells drawn from all samples.

Overall study results and limits: PCR might favor shorter templates, but any such skew would affect patients and controls equally. Patients with Type 1 diabetes showed moderately but significantly shorter TCRB CDR3s in all four CD4+ subsets.

Trimming cost V 2 bases and J 3 bases; bases outside gene matches: 8. Per the germline V gene, CDR1 is SGHRS and CDR2 is YFSETQ. The CDR3 totals 16 residues. Since all of the isolated RNA was reverse transcribed, expressed TCRB transcripts were what got sequenced. Profiling relied on immunoSEQ multiplex PCR, and the TCRdb table lists in-frame clones only, not all of them. The data contain about 660,000 clones, roughly 13% of them singletons. A sort by CD45RO/CCR7/CD25/CD127/CD95/CD27 yielded CD4+ naive, central memory, regulatory and stem cell-like memory cells. A few counts support this clone. What it binds is not known.

The sequence was collected from a man aged 18 to 29 with type 1 diabetes. The chain carries TRBV5-1 and TRBJ2-3; TRBD2 aligns across 8 bases. Source material: naive CD4+ T cells from blood. The CDR3 reads CASSLWKAGETDTQYF. Here the CDR3 DNA reads TGCGCCAGCAGCTTATGGAAAGCGGGAGAGACAGATACGCAGTATTTT.